This TCR beta chain was captured by sequencing in a study of T cells expressing NK-cell markers. Study overall: Out of eight donors sequenced, seven tested HCMV-seropositive and the remaining one seronegative.

CDR1 LGHDT and CDR2 YNNKEL come from the germline V gene (reference sequence). The CDR3 runs 17 residues. TCRdb re-called the 5' RACE reads, yielding one record per CDR3 amino acid sequence without DNA. The repertoire table contains under 600,000 distinct CDR3 sequences. This sequence was found in a woman in her forties or fifties in good health. The V call is TRBV3-1, the J call TRBJ2-3; lacking DNA, the TRBD2 call made by TCRdb goes unchecked. Sequencing was done on a sample of blood T cells: a sorted CD56 or NKG2C T cell subset, CD4+ or CD8+ T cells, or bulk PBMC T cells (not recorded which). The chain's CDR3 is CASSQARGSTSTDTQYF.